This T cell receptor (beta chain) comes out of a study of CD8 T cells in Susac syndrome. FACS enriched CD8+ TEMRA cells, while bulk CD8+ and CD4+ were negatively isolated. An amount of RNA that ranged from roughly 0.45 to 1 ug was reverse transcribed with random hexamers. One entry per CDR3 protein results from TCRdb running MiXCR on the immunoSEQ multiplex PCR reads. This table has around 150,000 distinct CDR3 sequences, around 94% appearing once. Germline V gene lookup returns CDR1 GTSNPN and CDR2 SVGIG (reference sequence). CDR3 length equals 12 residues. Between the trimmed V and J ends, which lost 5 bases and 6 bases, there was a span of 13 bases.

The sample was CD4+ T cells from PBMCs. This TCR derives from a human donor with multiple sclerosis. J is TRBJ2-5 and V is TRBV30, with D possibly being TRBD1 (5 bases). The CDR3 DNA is TGTGCCTGGGCGACAGTTTTGAAGACCCAGTACTTC. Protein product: CAWATVLKTQYF.